A selection of T cell receptor beta chains follows, all from one sample in a study of CD8+CD57+ T cells in acquired aplastic anemia. A single record per CDR3 protein comes from TCRdb applying MiXCR to the reads. The data show about 180,000 distinct CDR3 sequences, less than 55% seen once. Sequencing was done on a sample of sorted CD4+, CD8+, or CD8+CD57+ T cells (not recorded which) from PBMCs. The receptors stem from a human donor in good health. Both conserved end residues are part of each CDR3. The order of the fields is J gene, V gene, clone size, D gene, CDR3 protein, CDR3 DNA. A D gene is named only where the DNA matches it firmly. The listing skips clone size in some rows; elsewhere it reads once, few, many or a size class.

>TRBJ2-3|TRBV7-9|many|NA
CASSLRTPSTDTQYF
TGTGCCAGCAGCTTACGGACACCTAGCACAGATACGCAGTATTTT
>TRBJ1-1|TRBV19|NA|TRBD1
CASNTGTGKAFF
TGTGCCAGTAATACCGGGACAGGCAAAGCTTTCTTT
>TRBJ2-5|TRBV10-3|NA|TRBD1
CAISPGQRTEETQYF
TGTGCCATCAGTCCGGGACAGAGGACAGAAGAGACCCAGTACTTC
>TRBJ2-7|TRBV5-1|NA|TRBD1
CASSVQGAYEQYF
TGCGCCAGCAGCGTACAGGGGGCCTACGAGCAGTACTTC
>TRBJ2-3|TRBV7-9|many|TRBD1
CASSSGQPDTQYF
TGTGCCAGCAGCTCGGGACAGCCAGATACGCAGTATTTT
>TRBJ2-7|TRBV7-9|few|TRBD1
CASSDRGGEQYF
TGTGCCAGCAGCGACAGGGGAGGCGAGCAGTACTTC
>TRBJ1-1|TRBV5-4|many|NA
CASSLGGRDTEAFF
TGTGCCAGCAGCTTGGGGGGACGAGACACTGAAGCTTTCTTT
>TRBJ2-5|TRBV7-7|NA|TRBD1
CATTWDRGQETQYF
TGTGCTACCACATGGGACAGGGGGCAAGAGACCCAGTACTTC
>TRBJ1-2|TRBV20-1|once|TRBD1
CSAIMGQTYGYTF
TGCAGTGCCATCATGGGACAGACCTATGGCTACACCTTC
>TRBJ1-5|TRBV28|NA|NA
CASSYGGGTQQPQHF
TGTGCCAGCAGTTATGGGGGGGGTACACAGCAGCCCCAGCATTTT
>TRBJ2-5|TRBV7-2|few|NA
CASSATGSETQYF
TGTGCCAGCAGCGCAACAGGTTCAGAGACCCAGTACTTC
>TRBJ1-2|TRBV6-1|NA|TRBD1
CASSRYRGGYTF
TGTGCCAGCAGTCGCTACAGGGGTGGATACACCTTC
>TRBJ2-5|TRBV10-3|NA|NA
CAISESSFSTEETQYF
TGTGCCATCAGTGAGTCGAGCTTTTCGACAGAAGAGACCCAGTACTTC
>TRBJ1-4|TRBV19|NA|TRBD1
CASIDRGSEKLFF
TGTGCCAGTATAGACAGGGGTTCCGAAAAACTGTTTTTT
>TRBJ2-3|TRBV7-2|NA|NA
CASSQWEYDTQYF
TGTGCCAGCAGCCAGTGGGAATATGATACGCAGTATTTT
>TRBJ2-5|TRBV2|NA|TRBD1
CASRDQGVGQPQYF
TGTGCCAGCAGGGATCAGGGGGTCGGGCAGCCCCAGTACTTC
>TRBJ2-3|TRBV11-2|NA|TRBD2
CASSLVPSGPSTDTQYF
TGTGCCAGCAGCTTAGTACCTAGCGGTCCAAGCACAGATACGCAGTATTTT
>TRBJ2-1|TRBV5-1|many|NA
CASSLDGSSYNEQFF
TGCGCCAGCAGCTTGGACGGGAGCTCCTACAATGAGCAGTTCTTC
>TRBJ1-1|TRBV10-3|NA|TRBD1
CAISTQGARLAFF
TGTGCCATCAGCACACAGGGGGCAAGGTTAGCTTTCTTT
>TRBJ1-2|TRBV25-1|many|TRBD1
CASSASRTGGAGYTF
TGTGCCAGCAGTGCATCCAGGACAGGGGGCGCTGGCTACACCTTC
>TRBJ1-1|TRBV6-5|NA|NA
CASSYGVARGETEAFF
TGTGCCAGCAGTTATGGGGTTGCGAGGGGAGAAACTGAAGCTTTCTTT
>TRBJ2-7|TRBV5-4|once|NA
CASSRMQGSSYEQYF
TGTGCCAGCAGCAGGATGCAGGGGAGCTCCTACGAGCAGTACTTC
>TRBJ1-1|TRBV7-6|NA|TRBD1
CASSSPGQGLTEAFF
TGTGCCAGCAGCTCGCCGGGACAGGGGTTAACTGAAGCTTTCTTT
>TRBJ1-1|TRBV28|few|TRBD1
CASSSGTGARKAFF
TGTGCCAGCAGTTCCGGGACAGGGGCCCGGAAAGCTTTCTTT
>TRBJ2-7|TRBV7-9|NA|NA
CASSLSGGAYEQYF
TGTGCCAGCAGCTTATCAGGGGGGGCATACGAGCAGTACTTC
>TRBJ2-5|TRBV15|few|NA
CATSRNHQETQYF
TGTGCCACCAGCCGAAACCACCAAGAGACCCAGTACTTC
>TRBJ1-1|TRBV5-1|NA|NA
CASSLGGFLTEAFF
TGCGCCAGCAGCTTGGGGGGGTTTCTTACTGAAGCTTTCTTT
>TRBJ2-7|TRBV7-9|NA|NA
CASSLVRGAEYF
TGTGCCAGCAGCTTAGTTCGGGGAGCCGAGTACTTC
>TRBJ2-1|TRBV24-1|NA|NA
CATSDPRQGSYNEQFF
TGTGCCACCAGTGACCCCCGTCAGGGTTCCTACAATGAGCAGTTCTTC
>TRBJ2-7|TRBV6-5|many|NA
CASSYPPQANNYEQYF
TGTGCCAGCAGTTACCCCCCCCAGGCGAACAACTACGAGCAGTACTTC
>TRBJ2-5|TRBV20-1|once|TRBD1
CSASRGLLETQYF
TGCAGTGCAAGCAGGGGGCTTTTAGAGACCCAGTACTTC
>TRBJ2-2|TRBV29-1|many|NA
CSVGGRSANTGELFF
TGCAGCGTTGGTGGGAGGAGCGCGAACACCGGGGAGCTGTTTTTT
>TRBJ2-2|TRBV19|NA|NA
CASRGGTHGELFF
TGTGCCAGTCGAGGGGGGACTCACGGGGAGCTGTTTTTT
>TRBJ2-3|TRBV20-1|many|NA
CSARLASRPTQYF
TGCAGTGCTAGGCTCGCGTCCCGGCCTACGCAGTATTTT
>TRBJ1-5|TRBV6-4|many|NA
CASSVRGRASNQPQHF
TGTGCCAGCAGTGTACGGGGGCGCGCAAGCAATCAGCCCCAGCATTTT
>TRBJ2-7|TRBV3-1|NA|NA
CASSQRGAHPEQYF
TGTGCCAGCAGCCAAAGGGGGGCCCACCCCGAGCAGTACTTC
>TRBJ1-6|TRBV9|NA|NA
CASSGGQQVSPLHF
TGTGCCAGCAGCGGGGGGCAGCAGGTTTCACCCCTCCACTTT
>TRBJ2-4|TRBV7-9|many|TRBD2
CASSLASGGPSAKNIQYF
TGTGCCAGCAGCTTAGCGTCGGGAGGGCCCTCGGCCAAAAACATTCAGTACTTC
>TRBJ2-1|TRBV19|NA|NA
CASRPKTEYNEQFF
TGTGCCAGTAGACCCAAAACAGAATACAATGAGCAGTTCTTC
>TRBJ2-3|TRBV5-4|many|NA
CASSLGGERGAHTQYF
TGTGCCAGCAGCTTAGGCGGTGAGAGGGGAGCCCATACGCAGTATTTT
>TRBJ2-1|TRBV7-6|NA|NA
CASSSEQGQFF
TGTGCCAGCAGCTCAGAACAGGGGCAGTTCTTC
>TRBJ1-2|TRBV2|NA|NA
CASKENYGYTF
TGTGCCAGCAAGGAAAACTATGGCTACACCTTC
>TRBJ2-1|TRBV29-1|NA|NA
CSVVLNSYNEQFF
TGCAGCGTTGTTCTGAACTCCTACAATGAGCAGTTCTTC
>TRBJ2-6|TRBV7-2|few|NA
CASSFGGANVLTF
TGTGCCAGCAGCTTCGGTGGGGCCAACGTCCTGACTTTC
>TRBJ1-6|TRBV20-1|many|TRBD1
CSASSRTGGSPLHF
TGCAGTGCTAGTAGTCGGACAGGGGGTTCACCCCTCCACTTT